The source of this T cell receptor (beta chain) is a study of blood T cell repertoires in COVID-19. For the study at large: COVID-19 samples from acute and convalescent phases originated in the United States, Italy and Spain. T cells, B-cell-depleted T cells, or PBMCs provided the cDNA or gDNA that served as material.

The CDR3 loop spans 11 amino acids. The V gene lost 5 bases and the J gene lost 9 bases, with 11 bases spanning the gap. Germline CDR1 and CDR2: DFQATT and SNEGSKA (reference sequence). Original processing methods: From reference gene primer amplification, estimates of nucleated cell counts were derived. TCRdb's table, derived via immunoSEQ multiplex PCR, lists solely in-frame clones and lacks some. V and J calls and clone size follow that table, whereas D and trimming were derived from the DNA. The table lists around 150,000 clones, around 87% of them singletons. This receptor was identified in a woman aged 50 to 60 who had recovered from COVID-19. Sequenced sample: PBMCs or T cells enriched from blood (not recorded which). This chain joins TRBV20-1 and TRBJ2-1, with D possibly TRBD2 on 6 matching bases. The CDR3 DNA is TGCAGTGCTGGGCCGGGACTTGAGCAGTTCTTC. Its protein product is CSAGPGLEQFF.